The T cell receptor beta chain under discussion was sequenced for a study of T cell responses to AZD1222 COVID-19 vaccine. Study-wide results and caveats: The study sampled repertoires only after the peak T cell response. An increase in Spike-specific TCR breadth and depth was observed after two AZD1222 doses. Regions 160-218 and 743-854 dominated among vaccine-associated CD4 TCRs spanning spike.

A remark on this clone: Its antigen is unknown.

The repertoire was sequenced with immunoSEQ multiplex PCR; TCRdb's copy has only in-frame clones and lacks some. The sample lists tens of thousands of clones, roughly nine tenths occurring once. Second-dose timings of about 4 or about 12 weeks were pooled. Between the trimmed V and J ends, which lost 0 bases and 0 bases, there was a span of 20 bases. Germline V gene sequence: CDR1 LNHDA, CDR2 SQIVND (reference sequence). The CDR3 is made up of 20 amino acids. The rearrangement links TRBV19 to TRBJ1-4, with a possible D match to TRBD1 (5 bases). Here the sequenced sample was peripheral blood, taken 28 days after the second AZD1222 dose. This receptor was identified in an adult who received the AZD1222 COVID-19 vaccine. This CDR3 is CASSIDSFRGWTPTNEKLFF. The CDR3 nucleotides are TGTGCCAGTAGTATAGATTCTTTTAGGGGTTGGACTCCAACTAATGAAAAACTGTTTTTT.